These T cell receptor beta chains were read from a single sample in a study of early T cells in non-severe SARS-CoV-2 infection. TCRdb independently ran MiXCR on the 5' RACE reads; one entry per CDR3 protein. The profile shows 25,000 to 30,000 distinct CDR3 sequences, 5% to 5.5% of them singletons. Sequenced material: whole blood. The receptors here all came from an adult who was a healthcare worker with PCR-confirmed SARS-CoV-2 infection or an uninfected control (not recorded which). CDR3s include the opening cysteine and the closing phenylalanine or tryptophan. The D gene is left open where the match is weak. Only part of the rows carry a size: once, few, many, or a class if the clone is expanded.

V gene: TRBV27; J gene: TRBJ2-3; clone size: medium-sized; D gene: .; CDR3 protein: CASSLKLGAAVDTQYF; CDR3 DNA: TGTGCCAGCAGTCTGAAGTTGGGGGCGGCTGTAGATACGCAGTATTTT
V gene: TRBV7-9; J gene: TRBJ1-2; clone size: many; D gene: .; CDR3 protein: CASSLNSGAYGYTF; CDR3 DNA: TGTGCCAGCAGCTTAAATAGTGGAGCGTATGGCTACACCTTC
V gene: TRBV7-2; J gene: TRBJ2-7; clone size: .; D gene: TRBD2; CDR3 protein: CASSLRAGGETYEQYF; CDR3 DNA: TGTGCCAGCAGCCTCCGAGCGGGGGGCGAGACCTACGAGCAGTACTTC
V gene: TRBV6-2/TRBV6-3; J gene: TRBJ1-6; clone size: many; D gene: .; CDR3 protein: CASSYAQDYNSPLHF; CDR3 DNA: TGTGCCAGCAGTTACGCTCAGGACTATAATTCACCCCTCCACTTT
V gene: TRBV5-6; J gene: TRBJ1-4; clone size: many; D gene: .; CDR3 protein: CASSFTPTATNEKLFF; CDR3 DNA: TGTGCCAGCAGCTTCACGCCGACTGCAACTAATGAAAAACTGTTTTTT
V gene: TRBV30; J gene: TRBJ1-2; clone size: many; D gene: .; CDR3 protein: CALFTQSGYTF; CDR3 DNA: TGTGCACTTTTCACTCAGTCCGGCTACACCTTC
V gene: TRBV20-1; J gene: TRBJ1-6; clone size: many; D gene: .; CDR3 protein: CSARDGPTGNSPLHF; CDR3 DNA: TGCAGTGCTAGAGACGGCCCGACGGGAAATTCACCCCTCCACTTT
V gene: TRBV29-1; J gene: TRBJ2-1; clone size: medium-sized; D gene: TRBD2; CDR3 protein: CSVEGVAGYNEQFF; CDR3 DNA: TGCAGCGTTGAAGGGGTAGCGGGGTACAATGAGCAGTTCTTC
V gene: TRBV29-1; J gene: TRBJ1-1; clone size: many; D gene: .; CDR3 protein: CSVERLLSTEAFF; CDR3 DNA: TGCAGCGTTGAAAGGCTTTTAAGCACTGAAGCTTTCTTT
V gene: TRBV11-2; J gene: TRBJ2-5; clone size: many; D gene: .; CDR3 protein: CASGPGGETQYF; CDR3 DNA: TGTGCCAGCGGGCCCGGTGGGGAGACCCAGTACTTC
V gene: TRBV27; J gene: TRBJ2-7; clone size: few; D gene: .; CDR3 protein: CASGKGPSYEQYF; CDR3 DNA: TGTGCCAGCGGGAAAGGGCCATCCTACGAGCAGTACTTC
V gene: TRBV19; J gene: TRBJ1-2; clone size: many; D gene: TRBD1; CDR3 protein: CASRPAGGADGYTF; CDR3 DNA: TGTGCCAGTAGGCCCGCAGGGGGCGCGGATGGCTACACCTTC
V gene: TRBV18; J gene: TRBJ2-5; clone size: many; D gene: .; CDR3 protein: CASSPPEIQETQYF; CDR3 DNA: TGTGCCAGCTCACCTCCAGAGATACAAGAGACCCAGTACTTC
V gene: TRBV20-1; J gene: TRBJ2-7; clone size: few; D gene: .; CDR3 protein: CSAGRARLTNYEQYF; CDR3 DNA: TGCAGTGCGGGACGGGCCCGCCTTACGAACTACGAGCAGTACTTC
V gene: TRBV6-6; J gene: TRBJ2-3; clone size: .; D gene: .; CDR3 protein: CASSQAADTQYF; CDR3 DNA: TGTGCCAGCAGCCAAGCAGCAGATACGCAGTATTTT
V gene: TRBV28; J gene: TRBJ2-1; clone size: many; D gene: TRBD1; CDR3 protein: CASRLGGGSYNEQFF; CDR3 DNA: TGTGCCAGCAGGCTAGGGGGCGGCTCCTACAATGAGCAGTTCTTC
V gene: TRBV20-1; J gene: TRBJ2-7; clone size: medium-sized; D gene: TRBD1; CDR3 protein: CSASSAGGMIVYEQYF; CDR3 DNA: TGCAGTGCTAGTTCGGCAGGGGGAATGATTGTCTACGAGCAGTACTTC
V gene: TRBV2; J gene: TRBJ2-7; clone size: .; D gene: TRBD2; CDR3 protein: CASSDGLDSYEQYF; CDR3 DNA: TGTGCCAGCAGCGACGGACTAGACTCCTACGAGCAGTACTTC
V gene: TRBV28; J gene: TRBJ1-5; clone size: few; D gene: TRBD1; CDR3 protein: CASSLLTGGPQPQHF; CDR3 DNA: TGTGCCAGCAGTTTACTCACAGGGGGCCCTCAGCCCCAGCATTTT
V gene: TRBV6-6; J gene: TRBJ1-6; clone size: many; D gene: .; CDR3 protein: CASNPQVIDSPLHF; CDR3 DNA: TGTGCCAGCAACCCCCAGGTTATTGATTCACCCCTCCACTTT
V gene: TRBV20-1; J gene: TRBJ2-7; clone size: many; D gene: TRBD2; CDR3 protein: CSARADGLAGEGQYF; CDR3 DNA: TGCAGTGCTAGAGCGGACGGGCTAGCGGGAGAGGGGCAGTACTTC
V gene: TRBV28; J gene: TRBJ2-7; clone size: few; D gene: TRBD1; CDR3 protein: CASSFSLDRPPAYEQYF; CDR3 DNA: TGTGCCAGCAGTTTTTCGCTGGACAGGCCTCCTGCCTACGAGCAGTACTTC
V gene: TRBV30; J gene: TRBJ1-2; clone size: many; D gene: .; CDR3 protein: CAWSGNYGYTF; CDR3 DNA: TGTGCCTGGAGTGGGAACTATGGCTACACCTTC
V gene: TRBV7-9; J gene: TRBJ2-2; clone size: many; D gene: .; CDR3 protein: CASSLPVANTGELFF; CDR3 DNA: TGTGCCAGCAGCTTACCGGTCGCGAACACCGGGGAGCTGTTTTTT
V gene: TRBV11-2; J gene: TRBJ1-1; clone size: many; D gene: .; CDR3 protein: CASSLDGVRTEAFF; CDR3 DNA: TGTGCCAGCAGCTTAGATGGGGTACGCACTGAAGCTTTCTTT
V gene: TRBV20-1; J gene: TRBJ2-1; clone size: many; D gene: .; CDR3 protein: CSATQSRGAVNEQFF; CDR3 DNA: TGCAGTGCGACACAGAGCAGGGGGGCGGTTAATGAGCAGTTCTTC
V gene: TRBV6-6; J gene: TRBJ2-5; clone size: many; D gene: .; CDR3 protein: CASSSGTPVRQETQYF; CDR3 DNA: TGTGCCAGCAGCTCCGGGACTCCGGTCAGACAAGAGACCCAGTACTTC
V gene: TRBV7-6; J gene: TRBJ2-1; clone size: few; D gene: .; CDR3 protein: CASSFRDYNEQFF; CDR3 DNA: TGTGCCAGCAGCTTCAGGGACTACAATGAGCAGTTCTTC